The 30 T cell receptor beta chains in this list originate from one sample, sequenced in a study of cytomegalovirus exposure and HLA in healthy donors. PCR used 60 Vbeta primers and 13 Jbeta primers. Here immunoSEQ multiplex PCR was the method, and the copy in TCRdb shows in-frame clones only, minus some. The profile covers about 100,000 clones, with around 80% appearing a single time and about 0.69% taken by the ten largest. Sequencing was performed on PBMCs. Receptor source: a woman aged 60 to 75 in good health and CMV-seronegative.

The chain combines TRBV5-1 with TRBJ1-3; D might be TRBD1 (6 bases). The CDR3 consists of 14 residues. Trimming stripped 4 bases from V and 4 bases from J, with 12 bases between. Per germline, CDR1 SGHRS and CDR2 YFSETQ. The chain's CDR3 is CASSDQGWGNTIYF. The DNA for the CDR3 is TGCGCCAGCAGCGATCAGGGGTGGGGAAACACCATATATTTT.

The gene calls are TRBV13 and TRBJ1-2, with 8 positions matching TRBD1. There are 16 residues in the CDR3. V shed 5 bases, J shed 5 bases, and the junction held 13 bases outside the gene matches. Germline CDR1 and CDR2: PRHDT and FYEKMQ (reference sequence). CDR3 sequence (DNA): TGTGCCAGCAGCGACAAAGGACAGGGACTATCTTATGGCTACACCTTC. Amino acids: CASSDKGQGLSYGYTF.

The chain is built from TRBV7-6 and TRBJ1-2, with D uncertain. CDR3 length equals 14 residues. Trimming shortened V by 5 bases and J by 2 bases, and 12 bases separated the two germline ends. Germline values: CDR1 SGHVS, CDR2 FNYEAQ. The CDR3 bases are TGTGCCAGCAGCCCCTTTTCGGGGAACTATGGCTACACCTTC. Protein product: CASSPFSGNYGYTF.

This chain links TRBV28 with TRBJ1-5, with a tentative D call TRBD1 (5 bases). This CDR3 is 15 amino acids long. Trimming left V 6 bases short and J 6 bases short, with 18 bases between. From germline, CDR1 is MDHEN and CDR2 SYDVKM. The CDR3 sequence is CASSLQVGEAQPQHF. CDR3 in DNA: TGTGCCAGCAGCCTTCAGGTGGGGGAGGCTCAGCCCCAGCATTTT.

The CDR3: CASSARTEMNTEAFF. The CDR3 DNA follows: TGTGCCAGCAGTGCTAGGACAGAAATGAACACTGAAGCTTTCTTT. V is TRBV2 and J is TRBJ1-1; TRBD1 is a possible D gene (6 bases). The CDR3 is 15 residues long. Trimming shortened V by 4 bases and J by 0 bases, and 12 bases separated the two germline ends. Germline loops: CDR1 SNHLY, CDR2 FYNNEI.

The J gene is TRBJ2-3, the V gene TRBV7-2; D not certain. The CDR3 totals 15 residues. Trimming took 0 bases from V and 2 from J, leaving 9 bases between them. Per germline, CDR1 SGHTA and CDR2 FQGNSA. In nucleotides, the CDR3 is TGTGCCAGCAGCTTAGCGCTGGCAGTCACAGATACGCAGTATTTT. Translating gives CASSLALAVTDTQYF. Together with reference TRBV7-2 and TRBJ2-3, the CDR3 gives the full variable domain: GAGVSQSPSNKVTEKGKDVELRCDPISGHTALYWYRQSLGQGLEFLIYFQGNSAPDKSGLPSDRFSAERTGGSVSTLTIQRTQQEDSAVYLCASSLALAVTDTQYFGPGTRLTVL.

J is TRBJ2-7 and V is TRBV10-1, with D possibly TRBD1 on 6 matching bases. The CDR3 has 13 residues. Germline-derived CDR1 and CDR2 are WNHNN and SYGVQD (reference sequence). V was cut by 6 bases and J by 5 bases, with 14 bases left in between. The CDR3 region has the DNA TGCGCCAGCAGCACCGGACAGACCAACGAGCAGTACTTC. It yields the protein CASSTGQTNEQYF.

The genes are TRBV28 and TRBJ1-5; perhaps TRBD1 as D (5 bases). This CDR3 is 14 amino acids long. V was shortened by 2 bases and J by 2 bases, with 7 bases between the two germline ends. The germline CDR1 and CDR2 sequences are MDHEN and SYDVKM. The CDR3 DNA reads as TGTGCCAGCAGTTTAACGGGGGGCAATCAGCCCCAGCATTTT. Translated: CASSLTGGNQPQHF.

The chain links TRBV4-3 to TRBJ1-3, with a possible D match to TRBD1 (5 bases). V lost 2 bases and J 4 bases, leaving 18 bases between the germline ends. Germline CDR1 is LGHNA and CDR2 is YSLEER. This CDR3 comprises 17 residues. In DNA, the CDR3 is TGCGCCAGCAGCCAAATGGTTCCAGGGTATTCGGGAAACACCATATATTTT. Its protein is CASSQMVPGYSGNTIYF.

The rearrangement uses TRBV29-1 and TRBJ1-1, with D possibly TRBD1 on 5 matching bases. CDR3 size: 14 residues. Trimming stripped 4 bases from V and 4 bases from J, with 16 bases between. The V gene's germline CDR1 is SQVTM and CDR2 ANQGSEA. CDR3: CSVALSGGITEAFF. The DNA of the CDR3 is TGCAGCGTTGCCCTTTCGGGGGGGATCACTGAAGCTTTCTTT.

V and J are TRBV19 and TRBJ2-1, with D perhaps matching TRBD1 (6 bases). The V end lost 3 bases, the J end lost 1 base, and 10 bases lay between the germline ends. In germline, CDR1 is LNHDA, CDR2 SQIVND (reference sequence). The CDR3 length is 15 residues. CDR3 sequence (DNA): TGTGCCAGTAGTATTCGGACAGTTTCCTACAATGAGCAGTTCTTC. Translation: CASSIRTVSYNEQFF.

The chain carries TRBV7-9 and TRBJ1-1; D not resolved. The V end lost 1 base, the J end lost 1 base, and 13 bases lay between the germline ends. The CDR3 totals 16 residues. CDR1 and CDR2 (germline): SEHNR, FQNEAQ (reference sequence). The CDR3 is CASSLEYLTENTEAFF. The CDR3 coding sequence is TGTGCCAGCAGCTTAGAGTACCTCACAGAGAACACTGAAGCTTTCTTT.

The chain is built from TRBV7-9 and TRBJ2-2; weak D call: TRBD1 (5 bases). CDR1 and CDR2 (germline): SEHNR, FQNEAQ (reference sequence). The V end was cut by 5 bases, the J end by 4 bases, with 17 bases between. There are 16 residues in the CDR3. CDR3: CASSDRQPGSTGELFF. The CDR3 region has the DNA TGTGCCAGCAGCGACAGACAGCCCGGGTCCACCGGGGAGCTGTTTTTT.

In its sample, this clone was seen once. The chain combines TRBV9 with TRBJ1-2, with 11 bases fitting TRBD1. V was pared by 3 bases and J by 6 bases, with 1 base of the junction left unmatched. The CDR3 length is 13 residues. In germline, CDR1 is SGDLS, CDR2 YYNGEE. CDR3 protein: CASSGTGGNGYTF. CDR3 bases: TGTGCCAGCAGCGGGACAGGGGGCAATGGCTACACCTTC.

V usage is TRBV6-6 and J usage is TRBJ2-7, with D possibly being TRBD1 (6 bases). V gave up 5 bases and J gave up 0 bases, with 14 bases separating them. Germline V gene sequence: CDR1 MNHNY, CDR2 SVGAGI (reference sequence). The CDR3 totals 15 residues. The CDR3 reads CASSPRDMYSYEQYF. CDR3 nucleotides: TGTGCCAGCAGTCCCCGGGACATGTACTCCTACGAGCAGTACTTC.

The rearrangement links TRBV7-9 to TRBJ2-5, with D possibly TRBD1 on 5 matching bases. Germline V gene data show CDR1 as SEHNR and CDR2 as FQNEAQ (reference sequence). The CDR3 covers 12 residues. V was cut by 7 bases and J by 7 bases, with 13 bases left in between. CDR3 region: CASIRVPGTQYF. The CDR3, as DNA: TGTGCCAGCATCAGGGTCCCGGGGACCCAGTACTTC.

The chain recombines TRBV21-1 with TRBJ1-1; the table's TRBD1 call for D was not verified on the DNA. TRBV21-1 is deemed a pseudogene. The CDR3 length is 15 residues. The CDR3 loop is CASSNRGPRNTEAFF. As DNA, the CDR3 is TGTGCCAGCAGCAACAGGGGGCCTAGGAACACTGAAGCTTTCTTT.

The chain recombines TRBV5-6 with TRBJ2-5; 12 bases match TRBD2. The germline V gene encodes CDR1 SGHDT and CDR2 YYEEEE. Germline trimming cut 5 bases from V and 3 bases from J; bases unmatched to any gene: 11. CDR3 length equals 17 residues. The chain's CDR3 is CASSKLMTSGSEETQYF. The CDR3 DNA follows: TGTGCCAGCAGTAAGCTTATGACTAGCGGGAGTGAAGAGACCCAGTACTTC.

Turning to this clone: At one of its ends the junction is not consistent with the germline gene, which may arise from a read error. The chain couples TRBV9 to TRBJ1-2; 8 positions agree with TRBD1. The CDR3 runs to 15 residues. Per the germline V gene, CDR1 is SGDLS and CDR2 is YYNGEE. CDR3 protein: CDSSGGQGALGGYTF. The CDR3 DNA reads TGTGACAGCAGCGGCGGACAGGGCGCGTTAGGCGGCTACACCTTC.

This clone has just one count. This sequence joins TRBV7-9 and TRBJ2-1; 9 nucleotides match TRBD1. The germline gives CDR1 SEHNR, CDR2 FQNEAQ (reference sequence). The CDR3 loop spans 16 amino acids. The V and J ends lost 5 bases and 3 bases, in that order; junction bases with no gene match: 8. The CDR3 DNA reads TGTGCCAGCAGCCTAGTCCGGGACAGGGACTACAATGAGCAGTTCTTC. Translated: CASSLVRDRDYNEQFF.

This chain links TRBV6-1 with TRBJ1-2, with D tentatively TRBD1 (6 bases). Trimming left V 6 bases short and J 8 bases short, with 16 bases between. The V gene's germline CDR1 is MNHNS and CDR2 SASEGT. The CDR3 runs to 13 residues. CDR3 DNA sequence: TGTGCCAGCAGCGATCGTGGGGGGGCCGGCTACACCTTC. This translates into CASSDRGGAGYTF.

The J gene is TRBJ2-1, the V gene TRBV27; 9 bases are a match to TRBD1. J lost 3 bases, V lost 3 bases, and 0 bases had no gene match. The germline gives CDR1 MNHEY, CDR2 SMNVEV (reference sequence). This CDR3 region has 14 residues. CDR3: CASSLGQGYNEQFF. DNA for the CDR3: TGTGCCAGCAGTTTGGGACAGGGCTACAATGAGCAGTTCTTC.

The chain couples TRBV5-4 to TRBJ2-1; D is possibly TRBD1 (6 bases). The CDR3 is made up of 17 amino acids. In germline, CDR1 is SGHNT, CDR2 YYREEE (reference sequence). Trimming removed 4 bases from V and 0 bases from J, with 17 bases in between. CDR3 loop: CASSPATGLGSYNEQFF. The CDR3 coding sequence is TGTGCCAGCAGCCCCGCGACAGGCCTTGGCTCCTACAATGAGCAGTTCTTC.

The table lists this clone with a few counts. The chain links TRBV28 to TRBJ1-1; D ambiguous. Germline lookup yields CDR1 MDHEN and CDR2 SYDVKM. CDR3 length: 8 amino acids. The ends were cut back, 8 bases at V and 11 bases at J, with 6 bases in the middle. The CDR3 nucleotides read TGTGCCAGCGGCTGGGCTTTCTTT. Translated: CASGWAFF.

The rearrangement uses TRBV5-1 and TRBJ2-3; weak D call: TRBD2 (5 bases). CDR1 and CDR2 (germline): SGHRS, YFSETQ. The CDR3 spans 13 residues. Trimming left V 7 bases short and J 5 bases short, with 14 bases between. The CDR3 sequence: CASGLEGGDTQYF. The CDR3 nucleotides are TGCGCCAGCGGCCTAGAGGGTGGAGATACGCAGTATTTT.

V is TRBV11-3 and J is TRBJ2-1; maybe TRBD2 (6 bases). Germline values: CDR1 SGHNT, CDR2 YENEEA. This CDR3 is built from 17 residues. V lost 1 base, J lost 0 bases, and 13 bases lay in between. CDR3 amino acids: CASSLGSGLGSYNEQFF. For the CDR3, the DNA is TGTGCCAGCAGCTTAGGGAGCGGGCTGGGCTCCTACAATGAGCAGTTCTTC.

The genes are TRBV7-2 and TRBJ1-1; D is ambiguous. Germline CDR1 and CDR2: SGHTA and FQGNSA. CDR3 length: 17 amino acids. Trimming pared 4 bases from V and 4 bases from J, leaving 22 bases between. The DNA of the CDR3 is TGTGCCAGCAGCTACATCCTCCATCCGACGGGGTCCACTGAAGCTTTCTTT. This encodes CASSYILHPTGSTEAFF.

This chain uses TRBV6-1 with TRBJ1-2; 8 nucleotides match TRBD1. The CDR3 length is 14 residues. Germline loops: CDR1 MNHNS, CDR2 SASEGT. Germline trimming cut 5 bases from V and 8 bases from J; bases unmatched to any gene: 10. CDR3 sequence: CASSQGQGLYGYTF. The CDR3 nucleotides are TGTGCCAGCAGTCAAGGACAGGGCCTATACGGCTACACCTTC.

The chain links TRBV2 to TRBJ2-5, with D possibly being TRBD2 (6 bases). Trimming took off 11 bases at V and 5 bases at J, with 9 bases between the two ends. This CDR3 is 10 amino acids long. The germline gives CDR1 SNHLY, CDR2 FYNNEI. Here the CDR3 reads CASGGETQYF. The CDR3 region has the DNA TGTGCCTCTGGAGGGGAGACCCAGTACTTC.

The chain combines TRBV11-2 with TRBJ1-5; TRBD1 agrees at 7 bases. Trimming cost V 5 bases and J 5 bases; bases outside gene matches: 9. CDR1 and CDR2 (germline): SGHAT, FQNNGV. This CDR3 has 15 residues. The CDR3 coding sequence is TGTGCCAGCAGCGAGGGGGCGGGGGGTGATCAGCCCCAGCATTTT. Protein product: CASSEGAGGDQPQHF. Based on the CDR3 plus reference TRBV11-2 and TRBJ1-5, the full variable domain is EAGVAQSPRYKIIEKRQSVAFWCNPISGHATLYWYQQILGQGPKLLIQFQNNGVVDDSQLPKDRFSAERLKGVDSTLKIQPAKLEDSAVYLCASSEGAGGDQPQHFGDGTRLSIL.